This entry lists 2 T cell receptor beta chains sequenced from one sample in a study of OX40 agonist ivuxolimab in advanced cancers. Libraries were made using the immunoSEQ multiplex PCR assay. TCRdb took over this immuneACCESS table, retaining in-frame rearrangements with V and J assigned. Such tables are incomplete; in checked studies, under half of the missing clones stem from an unresolved V gene, and the remainder is unexplained. The sample table shows tens of thousands of clones, and roughly nine tenths are seen once. The ten largest clones take up roughly 8.9% of the sample. Specimen: CD4+ or CD8+ T cells sorted from blood, collected in a trial of the OX40 agonist ivuxolimab. The receptor source for this set is an adult with an advanced solid tumor such as melanoma, head and neck, liver or kidney cancer.

A remark on this clone: The junction departs from germline at one end; a sequencing error may be responsible. The chain joins TRBV14 to TRBJ2-1; D remains ambiguous. The CDR3 spans 12 residues. CDR1 and CDR2 (germline): SGHDN, FVKESK. The CDR3 DNA is TGTGCCAGCAGCCAAGCTTACAAAGAGCAGTTCTTC. Its protein is CASSQAYKEQFF.

The rearrangement links TRBV15 to TRBJ1-5; 9 bases map to TRBD1. With V trimmed by 5 bases and J by 3 bases, 2 bases remained unmatched. Germline V gene data show CDR1 as LNHNV and CDR2 as YYDKDF (reference sequence). This CDR3 region has 14 residues. DNA of the CDR3: TGTGCCACCAGCGGGACAGGGTTCAATCAGCCCCAGCATTTT. It translates to CATSGTGFNQPQHF.